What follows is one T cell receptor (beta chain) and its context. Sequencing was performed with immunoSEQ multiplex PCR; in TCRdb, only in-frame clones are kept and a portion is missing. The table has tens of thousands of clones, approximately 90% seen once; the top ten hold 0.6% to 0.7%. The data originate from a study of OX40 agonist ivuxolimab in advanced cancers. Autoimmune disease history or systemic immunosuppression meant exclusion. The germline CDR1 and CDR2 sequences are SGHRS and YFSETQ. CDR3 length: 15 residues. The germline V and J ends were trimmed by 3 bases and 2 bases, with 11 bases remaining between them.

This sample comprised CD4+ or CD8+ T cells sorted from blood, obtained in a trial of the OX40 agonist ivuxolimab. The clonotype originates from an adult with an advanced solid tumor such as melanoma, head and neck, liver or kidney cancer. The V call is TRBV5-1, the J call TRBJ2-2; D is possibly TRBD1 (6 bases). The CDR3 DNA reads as TGCGCCAGCAGCTACGGACAGAGAAACACCGGGGAGCTGTTTTTT. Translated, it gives CASSYGQRNTGELFF.